The 29 T cell receptor beta chains listed next were all sequenced from one sample in a study of shared clonotypes between healthy human individuals. The protocol was immunoSEQ multiplex PCR, while the TCRdb copy is restricted to in-frame clones and leaves out a portion. This table has 1,500,000 or so clones, roughly 96% appearing once. Sequencing was performed on naive CD4+ T cells sorted from blood. Subset: CD45RA+ positively selected. The source of these receptors is a man aged 30 to 39 in good health.

This CDR3 is CASSQSSVVGDTQYF. The CDR3 DNA reads as TGCGCCAGCAGCCAATCTTCGGTGGTCGGGGATACGCAGTATTTT. The V call is TRBV4-3, the J call TRBJ2-3; D uncertain. CDR3 length: 15 amino acids. The V end lost 2 bases, the J end lost 6 bases, and 15 bases lay between the germline ends. Germline assignment: CDR1 LGHNA and CDR2 YSLEER.

The chain carries TRBV6-1 and TRBJ1-5; D gene ambiguous. Germline values: CDR1 MNHNS, CDR2 SASEGT. CDR3 length equals 15 residues. Trimming took 6 bases from V and 4 from J, leaving 16 bases between them. The CDR3 DNA is TGTGCCAGCAGATGGACCCAGGCCGGAAATCAGCCCCAGCATTTT. Protein product: CASRWTQAGNQPQHF.

The CDR3 is CASSPQGGPFGDEKLFF. Written as DNA, the CDR3 is TGTGCCAGCTCACCACAGGGGGGACCCTTCGGGGATGAAAAACTGTTTTTT. V gene TRBV18 combines with J gene TRBJ1-4; maybe TRBD1 (6 bases). Germline lookup yields CDR1 KGHSH and CDR2 LQKENI. The CDR3 loop spans 17 amino acids. V was cut by 1 base and J by 6 bases, with 18 bases left in between.

The chain joins TRBV18 to TRBJ2-1; TRBD1 is a possible D gene (6 bases). Trimming cost V 4 bases and J 2 bases, with 12 bases left between them. Germline values: CDR1 KGHSH, CDR2 LQKENI. The CDR3 has 15 residues. CDR3 amino acids: CASSRQEIPYNEQFF. The CDR3 DNA reads TGTGCCAGCTCACGACAGGAAATCCCCTACAATGAGCAGTTCTTC.

The rearrangement joins TRBV19 to TRBJ2-1; D is perhaps TRBD1 (6 bases). Trimming cost V 5 bases and J 12 bases, with 23 bases left between them. Per germline, CDR1 LNHDA and CDR2 SQIVND (reference sequence). The CDR3 consists of 15 residues. The CDR3 sequence: CASSVPGHGKEAQFF. As DNA, the CDR3 is TGTGCCAGTAGTGTACCGGGACACGGGAAAGAGGCGCAGTTCTTC.

This clone was recorded only once. The rearrangement joins TRBV7-9 to TRBJ2-7, with D perhaps TRBD1 (6 bases). Germline V CDR1 and CDR2: SEHNR, FQNEAQ (reference sequence). Trimming removed 5 bases at V and 0 bases at J, with 14 bases between. This CDR3 contains 15 residues. The CDR3 region has the DNA TGTGCCAGCAGCCATACCGGGACACCCTCCTACGAGCAGTACTTC. The encoded protein is CASSHTGTPSYEQYF. The full variable domain, completed using reference TRBV7-9 and TRBJ2-7, is DTGVSQNPRHKITKRGQNVTFRCDPISEHNRLYWYRQTLGQGPEFLTYFQNEAQLEKSRLLSDRFSAERPKGSFSTLEIQRTEQGDSAMYLCASSHTGTPSYEQYFGPGTRLTVT.

V is TRBV29-1 and J is TRBJ1-3, with TRBD1 identical over 9 bases. The J segment lost 3 bases and the V segment lost 2 bases, leaving 5 bases of the junction unmatched. This CDR3 is built from 15 residues. Germline assignment: CDR1 SQVTM and CDR2 ANQGSEA. The CDR3 nucleotides are TGCAGCGTTGAACCGGACAGGGGAATTGGAAACACCATATATTTT. It translates to CSVEPDRGIGNTIYF.

This clone appeared once. The chain links TRBV28 to TRBJ1-5; D may be TRBD1 (6 bases). V was pared by 4 bases and J by 2 bases, with 12 bases between. Germline V CDR1 and CDR2: MDHEN, SYDVKM. The CDR3 is 15 amino acids. The CDR3 coding sequence is TGTGCCAGCAGTTCGCCGGGGGCCGGCAATCAGCCCCAGCATTTT. Encoded protein: CASSSPGAGNQPQHF.

V is TRBV7-8 and J is TRBJ2-7, with a possible D match to TRBD1 (5 bases). Trimming stripped 1 base from V and 5 bases from J, with 9 bases between. This CDR3 is 13 amino acids long. CDR1 is SGHVS, CDR2 FQNEAQ, per germline. The CDR3 region is CASSLGQGHEQYF. The DNA for the CDR3 is TGTGCCAGCAGCTTAGGTCAGGGCCACGAGCAGTACTTC.

J is TRBJ2-7 and V is TRBV28; no clear D gene. V was pared by 4 bases and J by 0 bases, with 16 bases between. Germline assignment: CDR1 MDHEN and CDR2 SYDVKM. The CDR3 is made up of 16 amino acids. CDR3 residues: CASSSPSAPSSYEQYF. The CDR3 DNA is TGTGCCAGCAGTTCCCCATCAGCCCCGAGCTCCTACGAGCAGTACTTC.

This sequence joins TRBV19 and TRBJ1-1; a weak D match, TRBD1 (5 bases). The CDR3 is made up of 12 amino acids. From germline, CDR1 is LNHDA and CDR2 SQIVND (reference sequence). Trimming stripped 5 bases from V and 6 bases from J, with 10 bases between. The CDR3 DNA sequence: TGTGCCAGTAGTGTCCGGGACGCTGAAGCTTTCTTT. Translated, it gives CASSVRDAEAFF. Full variable domain (rest looked up from reference TRBV19 and TRBJ1-1): DGGITQSPKYLFRKEGQNVTLSCEQNLNHDAMYWYRQDPGQGLRLIYYSQIVNDFQKGDIAEGYSVSREKKESFPLTVTSAQKNPTAFYLCASSVRDAEAFFGQGTRLTVV.

DNA for the CDR3: TGTGCCAGCACTCAGGGGGGCTCGAACACTGAAGCTTTCTTT. Residues: CASTQGGSNTEAFF. The chain recombines TRBV5-4 with TRBJ1-1; 7 positions match TRBD1. Germline lookup yields CDR1 SGHNT and CDR2 YYREEE (reference sequence). This CDR3 has 14 residues. J gave up 1 base and V 6 bases, and 6 bases lay outside the gene matches. The full variable domain, with the rest looked up from reference TRBV5-4 and TRBJ1-1, is ETGVTQSPTHLIKTRGQQVTLRCSSQSGHNTVSWYQQALGQGPQFIFQYYREEENGRGNFPPRFSGLQFPNYSSELNVNALELDDSALYLCASTQGGSNTEAFFGQGTRLTVV.

The V and J genes are TRBV2 and TRBJ2-2; D gene uncertain. V lost 6 bases, J lost 3 bases, and 5 bases lay in between. This CDR3 has 12 amino acids. The germline CDR1 and CDR2 sequences are SNHLY and FYNNEI. CDR3 region: CASSYHTGELFF. CDR3 bases: TGTGCCAGCAGCTATCACACCGGGGAGCTGTTTTTT.

J is TRBJ1-5 and V is TRBV28; D gene ambiguous. Germline V gene sequence: CDR1 MDHEN, CDR2 SYDVKM. Deletions cut 5 bases from V and 6 bases from J, with 20 bases between. The CDR3 is 16 residues long. CDR3 coding DNA: TGTGCCAGCAGTCCATGGGAATTGGGCGCGGGTCAGCCCCAGCATTTT. Its protein is CASSPWELGAGQPQHF.

V and J are TRBV25-1 and TRBJ2-2, with 9 nucleotides matching TRBD2. Trimming removed 8 bases from V and 6 bases from J; junction bases left unmatched: 10. The CDR3 extends over 15 amino acids. In germline, CDR1 is MGHDK, CDR2 SYGVNS. The chain's CDR3 is CASQDSGRLAGELFF. Here the CDR3 DNA reads TGTGCCAGCCAGGACAGCGGGAGGCTAGCCGGGGAGCTGTTTTTT.

This chain uses TRBV7-2 with TRBJ2-3; D remains ambiguous. The CDR3 runs 14 residues. V dropped 5 bases and J dropped 1 base, with 10 bases sitting between them. Looked up from germline, CDR1 is SGHTA and CDR2 is FQGNSA. For the CDR3, the DNA is TGTGCCAGCAGCCCCCTTCTGGGCACAGATACGCAGTATTTT. It encodes CASSPLLGTDTQYF. Looking up the rest from reference TRBV7-2 and TRBJ2-3 gives the full variable domain: GAGVSQSPSNKVTEKGKDVELRCDPISGHTALYWYRQSLGQGLEFLIYFQGNSAPDKSGLPSDRFSAERTGGSVSTLTIQRTQQEDSAVYLCASSPLLGTDTQYFGPGTRLTVL.

V is TRBV28 and J is TRBJ2-2; 8 positions agree with TRBD2. V lost 3 bases and J lost 3; bases outside the gene matches: 12. The CDR3 spans 18 residues. Germline assignment: CDR1 MDHEN and CDR2 SYDVKM. CDR3 protein: CASSFSLRLASHTGELFF. Written as DNA, the CDR3 is TGTGCCAGCAGTTTCTCCTTGAGACTAGCGTCCCACACCGGGGAGCTGTTTTTT. The entire variable domain, with the rest obtained from reference TRBV28 and TRBJ2-2, is as follows: DVKVTQSSRYLVKRTGEKVFLECVQDMDHENMFWYRQDPGLGLRLIYFSYDVKMKEKGDIPEGYSVSREKKERFSLILESASTNQTSMYLCASSFSLRLASHTGELFFGEGSRLTVL.

The chain carries TRBV18 and TRBJ2-7; TRBD1 is a possible D gene (5 bases). The CDR3 has 13 amino acids. The V end was cut by 5 bases, the J end by 4 bases, with 12 bases between. CDR1 is KGHSH, CDR2 LQKENI, per germline. The CDR3 coding sequence is TGTGCCAGCTCATCCGGACACTCGTACGAGCAGTACTTC. Translation: CASSSGHSYEQYF.

This clone was seen only once. This sample includes further DNA sequences coding for the same CDR3. The rearrangement links TRBV20-1 to TRBJ1-1, with D perhaps matching TRBD1 (5 bases). Looked up from germline, CDR1 is DFQATT and CDR2 is SNEGSKA (reference sequence). V gave up 6 bases and J gave up 4 bases, with 6 bases separating them. The CDR3 totals 10 residues. The CDR3 is CSARGTEAFF. For the CDR3, the DNA is TGCAGTGCGAGGGGCACTGAAGCTTTCTTT.

The gene calls are TRBV10-3 and TRBJ2-1, with D tentatively TRBD2 (6 bases). V lost 3 bases, J lost 5 bases, and 11 bases lay in between. The CDR3 has 14 residues. The germline gives CDR1 ENHRY, CDR2 SYGVKD. The CDR3 DNA reads TGTGCCATCAGTGAAGCGGGCCCTCACAATGAGCAGTTCTTC. It is translated as CAISEAGPHNEQFF.

This sequence joins TRBV5-6 and TRBJ1-2, with D tentatively TRBD1 (6 bases). The germline CDR1 and CDR2 sequences are SGHDT and YYEEEE. Trimming removed 3 bases from V and 3 bases from J, with 15 bases in between. The CDR3 spans 15 residues. CDR3 loop: CASSWLAGEDYGYTF. The DNA for the CDR3 is TGTGCCAGCAGCTGGCTGGCAGGGGAAGACTATGGCTACACCTTC.

The rearrangement links TRBV4-1 to TRBJ2-7; D may be TRBD1 or TRBD2 (7 bases each). Germline CDR1 and CDR2: MGHRA and YSYEKL. The CDR3 contains 17 residues. The V gene lost 4 bases and the J gene lost 7 bases, with 26 bases spanning the gap. Here the CDR3 reads CASSRNSGEGAGWEQYF. CDR3 DNA: TGCGCCAGCAGCCGAAACTCGGGGGAGGGGGCAGGTTGGGAGCAGTACTTC.

The chain is built from TRBV5-1 and TRBJ2-5; 8 positions match TRBD1. The CDR3 has 16 amino acids. Germline V gives CDR1 SGHRS, CDR2 YFSETQ. Germline trimming cut 4 bases from V and 5 bases from J; bases unmatched to any gene: 13. CDR3 bases: TGCGCCAGCAGCCCGGTCTCAGGGGGCGCGACGGAGACCCAGTACTTC. Translation: CASSPVSGGATETQYF.

This chain links TRBV29-1 with TRBJ2-5; D perhaps matches TRBD2 (6 bases). V lost 4 bases and J 3 bases, leaving 15 bases between the germline ends. The V gene's germline CDR1 is SQVTM and CDR2 ANQGSEA. This CDR3 region has 14 residues. The CDR3 bases are TGCAGCGTTGGGCGGGATTACAGGAAAGAGACCCAGTACTTC. Protein product: CSVGRDYRKETQYF.

The chain couples TRBV5-1 to TRBJ2-1; 13 positions match TRBD2. V dropped 7 bases and J dropped 7; count of bases not matched to a gene: 17. Germline V lookup: CDR1 SGHRS, CDR2 YFSETQ. The CDR3 sequence is 18 residues long. CDR3 DNA: TGCGCCAGCGAAATTCGACCGGGACTAGCGGGAATCAGGAATGAGCAGTTCTTC. Translation: CASEIRPGLAGIRNEQFF.

CDR3 bases: TGCAGTGCTGGGACGGAAGCTTTCTTT. Translation: CSAGTEAFF. The chain uses TRBV20-1 and TRBJ1-1, with D perhaps TRBD1 (5 bases). The CDR3 totals 9 residues. Trimming left V 5 bases short and J 8 bases short, with 6 bases between. The germline gives CDR1 DFQATT, CDR2 SNEGSKA (reference sequence).

V and J are TRBV5-1 and TRBJ1-1; 9 bases are a match to TRBD1. This CDR3 contains 15 residues. Trimming removed 4 bases from V and 3 bases from J; junction bases left unmatched: 7. Germline CDR1 SGHRS, CDR2 YFSETQ. The CDR3 DNA is TGCGCCAGCAGCGACCGGGACAGGGTTGACACTGAAGCTTTCTTT. Its translation: CASSDRDRVDTEAFF.

The chain recombines TRBV11-1 with TRBJ2-7, with 9 bases identical to TRBD1. Germline V gene data show CDR1 as SGHAT and CDR2 as FQDESV (reference sequence). V gave up 4 bases and J gave up 2 bases; unmatched junction bases: 9. This CDR3 contains 16 residues. The CDR3 region is CASSSLAQGAAYEQYF. The DNA of the CDR3 is TGTGCCAGCAGCTCACTCGCACAGGGGGCCGCCTACGAGCAGTACTTC.

The J gene is TRBJ2-5, the V gene TRBV7-9; the D gene is possibly TRBD2 (5 bases). The CDR3 sequence is 16 residues long. The ends were cut back, 2 bases at V and 1 base at J, with 14 bases in the middle. Germline lookup yields CDR1 SEHNR and CDR2 FQNEAQ (reference sequence). CDR3 sequence (DNA): TGTGCCAGCAGCTTAAGAAGCGGAGTTATCCAAGAGACCCAGTACTTC. Translating gives CASSLRSGVIQETQYF.